This T cell receptor (beta chain) is from a study of cytomegalovirus exposure and HLA in healthy donors. Study-wide results and limits: Clonal expansion was found to be greater in HLA-associated TCR beta chains than in equally common others in a later analysis. Association with HLA alleles at 0.05 false discovery rate was found for about 17,000 TCR beta sequences in a later analysis. Productive status was seen about 90% or about 30% of the time for most TCR beta V segments in an earlier analysis. Later on, a genetic analysis was performed. It linked a missense variant in DCLRE1C with V- and J-gene trimming of TCR beta.

This CDR3 region has 14 residues. Germline loops: CDR1 SGHAT, CDR2 FQNNGV. Trimming took off 6 bases at V and 2 bases at J, with 14 bases between the two ends. The PCR ran on 60 Vbeta and 13 Jbeta primers. Sequencing used immunoSEQ multiplex PCR; TCRdb keeps in-frame clones, though not all of them. The sample includes around 150,000 clones, roughly three quarters of them seen just once. Concerning this clone: Its specificity is unknown.

V is TRBV11-2 and J is TRBJ2-7; maybe TRBD1 (5 bases). Sequencing input: PBMCs. The TCR sequence derives from a human donor in good health. CDR3 nucleotide sequence: TGTGCCAGCAGTGAAACCAGGGTCCCCTACGAGCAGTACTTC. Translation: CASSETRVPYEQYF.